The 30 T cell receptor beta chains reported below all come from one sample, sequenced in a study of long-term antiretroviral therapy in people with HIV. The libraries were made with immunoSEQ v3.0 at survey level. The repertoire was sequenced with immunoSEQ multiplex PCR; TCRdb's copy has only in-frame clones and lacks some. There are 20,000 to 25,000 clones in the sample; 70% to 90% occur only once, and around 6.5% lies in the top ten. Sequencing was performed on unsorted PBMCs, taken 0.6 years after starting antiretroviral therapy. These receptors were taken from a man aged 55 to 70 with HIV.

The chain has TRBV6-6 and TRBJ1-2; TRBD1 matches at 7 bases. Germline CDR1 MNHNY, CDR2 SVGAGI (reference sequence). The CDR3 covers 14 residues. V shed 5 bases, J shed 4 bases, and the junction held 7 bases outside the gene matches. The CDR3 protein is CASSRGQAPYGYTF. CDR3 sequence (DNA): TGTGCCAGCAGTCGCGGACAGGCTCCCTATGGCTACACCTTC.

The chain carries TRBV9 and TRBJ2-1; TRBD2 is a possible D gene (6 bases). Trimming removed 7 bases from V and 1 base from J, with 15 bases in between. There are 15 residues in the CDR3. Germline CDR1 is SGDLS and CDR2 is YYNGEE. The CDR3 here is CASSPGGGSYNEQFF. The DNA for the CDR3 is TGTGCCAGCTCTCCCGGGGGTGGGTCCTACAATGAGCAGTTCTTC.

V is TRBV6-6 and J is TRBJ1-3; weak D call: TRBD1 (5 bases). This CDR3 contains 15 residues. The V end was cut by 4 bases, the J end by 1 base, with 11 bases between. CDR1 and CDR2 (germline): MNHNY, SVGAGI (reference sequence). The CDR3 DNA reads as TGTGCCAGCAGTTTTCAGGGACCTTCTGGAAACACCATATATTTT. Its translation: CASSFQGPSGNTIYF.

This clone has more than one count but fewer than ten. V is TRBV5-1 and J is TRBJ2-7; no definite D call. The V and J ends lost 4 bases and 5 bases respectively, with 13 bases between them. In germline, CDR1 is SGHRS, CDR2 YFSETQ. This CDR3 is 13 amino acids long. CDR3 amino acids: CASSQVGPDEQYF. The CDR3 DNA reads TGCGCCAGCAGCCAGGTAGGGCCGGACGAGCAGTACTTC.

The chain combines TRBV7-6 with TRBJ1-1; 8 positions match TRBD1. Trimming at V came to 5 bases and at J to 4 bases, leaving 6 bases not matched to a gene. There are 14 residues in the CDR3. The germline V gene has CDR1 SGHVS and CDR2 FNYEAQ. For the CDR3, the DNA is TGTGCCAGCAGCCTACAGACAGGGGCCACTGAAGCTTTCTTT. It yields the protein CASSLQTGATEAFF.

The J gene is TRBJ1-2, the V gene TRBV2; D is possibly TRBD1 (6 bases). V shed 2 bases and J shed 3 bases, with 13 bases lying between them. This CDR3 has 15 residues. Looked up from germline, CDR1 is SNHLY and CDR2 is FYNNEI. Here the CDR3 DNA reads TGTGCCAGCAGTGAACAAGGCAGGGGCGACTATGGCTACACCTTC. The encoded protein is CASSEQGRGDYGYTF.

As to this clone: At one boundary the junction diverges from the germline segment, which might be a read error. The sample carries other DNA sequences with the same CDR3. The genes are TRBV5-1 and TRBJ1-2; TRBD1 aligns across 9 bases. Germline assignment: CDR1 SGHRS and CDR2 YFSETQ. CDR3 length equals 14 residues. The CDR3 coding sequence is TGCGCCAGCAGTACCGGACAGGGGAACTATGGCTATACCTTC. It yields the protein CASSTGQGNYGYTF.

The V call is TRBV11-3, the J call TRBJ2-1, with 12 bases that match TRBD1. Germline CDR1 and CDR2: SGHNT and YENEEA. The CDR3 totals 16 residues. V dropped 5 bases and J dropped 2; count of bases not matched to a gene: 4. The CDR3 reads CASSHGTGGPYNEQFF. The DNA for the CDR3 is TGTGCCAGCAGCCACGGGACAGGGGGCCCCTACAATGAGCAGTTCTTC.

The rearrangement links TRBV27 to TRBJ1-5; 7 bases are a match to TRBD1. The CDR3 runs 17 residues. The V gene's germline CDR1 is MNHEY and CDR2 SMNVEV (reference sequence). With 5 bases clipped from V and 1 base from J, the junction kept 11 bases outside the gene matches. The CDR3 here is CASSRRGQSLSNQPQHF. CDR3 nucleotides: TGTGCCAGCAGTCGAAGGGGACAGTCCTTAAGCAATCAGCCCCAGCATTTT.

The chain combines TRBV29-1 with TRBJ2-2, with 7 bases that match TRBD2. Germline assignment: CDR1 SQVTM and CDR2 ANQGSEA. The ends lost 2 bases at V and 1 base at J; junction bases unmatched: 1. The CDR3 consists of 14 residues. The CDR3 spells CSVEPSGNTGELFF. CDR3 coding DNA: TGCAGCGTTGAACCTAGCGGGAACACCGGGGAGCTGTTTTTT.

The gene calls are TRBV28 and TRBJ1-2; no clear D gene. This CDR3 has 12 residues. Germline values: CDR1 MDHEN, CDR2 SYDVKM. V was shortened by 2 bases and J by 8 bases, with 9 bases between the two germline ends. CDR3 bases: TGTGCCAGCAGTTTAGGTATTTTCGGCTACACCTTC. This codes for CASSLGIFGYTF.

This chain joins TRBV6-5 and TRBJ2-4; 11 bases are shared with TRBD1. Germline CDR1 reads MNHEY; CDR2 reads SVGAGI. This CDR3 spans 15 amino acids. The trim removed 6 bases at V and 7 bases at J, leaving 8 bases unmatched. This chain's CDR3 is CASSLFWDRGNIQYF. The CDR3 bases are TGTGCCAGCAGCCTATTTTGGGACAGGGGGAACATTCAGTACTTC.

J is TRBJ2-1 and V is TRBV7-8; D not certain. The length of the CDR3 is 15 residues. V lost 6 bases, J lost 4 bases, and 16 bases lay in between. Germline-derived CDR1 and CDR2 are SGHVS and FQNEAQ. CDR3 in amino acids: CASRPVGPHYNEQFF. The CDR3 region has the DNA TGTGCCAGCAGACCAGTAGGGCCCCATTACAATGAGCAGTTCTTC.

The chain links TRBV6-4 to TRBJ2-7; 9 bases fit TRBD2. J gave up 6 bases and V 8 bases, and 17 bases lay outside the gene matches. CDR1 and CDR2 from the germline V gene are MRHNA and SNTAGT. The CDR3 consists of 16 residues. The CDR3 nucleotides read TGTGCCAGCCCCGATGCCCGGCTAGCGGGAACCTCCGAGCAGTACTTC. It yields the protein CASPDARLAGTSEQYF.

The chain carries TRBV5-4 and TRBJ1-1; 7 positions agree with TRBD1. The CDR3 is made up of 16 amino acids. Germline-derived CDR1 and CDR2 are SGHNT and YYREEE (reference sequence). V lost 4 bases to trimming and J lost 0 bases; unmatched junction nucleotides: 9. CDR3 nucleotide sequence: TGTGCCAGCAGCCCCGCCAGGGGGGGCCTGAACACTGAAGCTTTCTTT. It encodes CASSPARGGLNTEAFF.

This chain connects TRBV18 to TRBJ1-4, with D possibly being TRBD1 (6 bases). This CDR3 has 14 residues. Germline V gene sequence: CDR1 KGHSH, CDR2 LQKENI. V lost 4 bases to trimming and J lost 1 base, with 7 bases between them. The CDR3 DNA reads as TGTGCCAGCTCACAGGGACAAACTAATGAAAAACTGTTTTTT. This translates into CASSQGQTNEKLFF.

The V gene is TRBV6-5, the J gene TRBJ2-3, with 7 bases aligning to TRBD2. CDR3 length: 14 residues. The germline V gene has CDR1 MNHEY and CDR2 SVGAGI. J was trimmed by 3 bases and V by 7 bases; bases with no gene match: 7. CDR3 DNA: TGTGCCAGCACGGTAACGGGGGGTACAGATACGCAGTATTTT. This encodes CASTVTGGTDTQYF.

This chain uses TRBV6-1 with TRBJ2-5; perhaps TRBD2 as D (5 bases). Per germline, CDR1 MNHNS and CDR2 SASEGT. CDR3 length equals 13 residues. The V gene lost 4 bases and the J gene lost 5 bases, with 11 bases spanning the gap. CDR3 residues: CASSGGIRETQYF. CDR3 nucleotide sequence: TGTGCCAGCAGTGGAGGGATTAGGGAGACCCAGTACTTC.

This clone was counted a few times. The CDR3 loop reads CASSEGAPRNQPQHF. CDR3 nucleotides: TGTGCCAGCAGTGAGGGGGCGCCGAGAAATCAGCCCCAGCATTTT. The rearrangement links TRBV6-1 to TRBJ1-5; a possible D gene is TRBD1 (6 bases). Germline loops: CDR1 MNHNS, CDR2 SASEGT. The CDR3 contains 15 residues. V was cut by 3 bases and J by 4 bases, with 13 bases left in between.

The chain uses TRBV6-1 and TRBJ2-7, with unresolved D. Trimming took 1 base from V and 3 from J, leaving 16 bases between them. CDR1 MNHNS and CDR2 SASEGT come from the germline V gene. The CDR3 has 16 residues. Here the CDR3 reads CASSEVGTVIGYEQYF. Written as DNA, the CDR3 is TGTGCCAGCAGTGAAGTAGGCACCGTAATAGGCTACGAGCAGTACTTC.

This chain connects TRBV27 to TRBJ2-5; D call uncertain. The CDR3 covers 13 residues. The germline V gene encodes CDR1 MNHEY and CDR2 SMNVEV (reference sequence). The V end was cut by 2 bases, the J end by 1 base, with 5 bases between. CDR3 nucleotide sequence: TGTGCCAGCAGTTTACGGCCCCAAGAGACCCAGTACTTC. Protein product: CASSLRPQETQYF.

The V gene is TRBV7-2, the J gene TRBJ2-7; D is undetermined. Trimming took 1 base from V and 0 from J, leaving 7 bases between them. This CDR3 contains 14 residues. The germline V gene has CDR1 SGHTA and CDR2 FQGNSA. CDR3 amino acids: CASSLEPSSYEQYF. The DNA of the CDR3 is TGTGCCAGCAGCTTAGAACCCAGCTCCTACGAGCAGTACTTC.

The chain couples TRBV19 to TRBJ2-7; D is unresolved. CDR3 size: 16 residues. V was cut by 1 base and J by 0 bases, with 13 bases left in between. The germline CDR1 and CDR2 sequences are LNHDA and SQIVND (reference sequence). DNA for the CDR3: TGTGCCAGTAGTATAGGCGCCAGCGAACTCTCCTACGAGCAGTACTTC. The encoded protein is CASSIGASELSYEQYF.

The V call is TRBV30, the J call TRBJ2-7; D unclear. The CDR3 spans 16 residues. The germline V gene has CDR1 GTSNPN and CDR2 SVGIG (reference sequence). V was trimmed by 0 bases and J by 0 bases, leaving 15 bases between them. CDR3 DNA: TGTGCCTGGAGTGTTTTTCGGGCAGTGCTCTCCTACGAGCAGTACTTC. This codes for CAWSVFRAVLSYEQYF.

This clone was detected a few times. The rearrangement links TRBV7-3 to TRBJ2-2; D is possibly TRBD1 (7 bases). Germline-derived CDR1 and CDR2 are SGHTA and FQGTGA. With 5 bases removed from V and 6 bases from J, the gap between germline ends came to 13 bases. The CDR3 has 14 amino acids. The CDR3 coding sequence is TGTGCCAGCAGCGATCCCAGGGGGGCCGGGGAGCTGTTTTTT. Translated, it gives CASSDPRGAGELFF.

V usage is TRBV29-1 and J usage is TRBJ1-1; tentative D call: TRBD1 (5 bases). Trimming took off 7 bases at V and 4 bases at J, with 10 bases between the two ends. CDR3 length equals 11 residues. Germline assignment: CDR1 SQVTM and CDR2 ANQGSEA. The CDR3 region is CSAGSGTEAFF. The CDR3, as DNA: TGCAGCGCAGGGTCTGGCACTGAAGCTTTCTTT.

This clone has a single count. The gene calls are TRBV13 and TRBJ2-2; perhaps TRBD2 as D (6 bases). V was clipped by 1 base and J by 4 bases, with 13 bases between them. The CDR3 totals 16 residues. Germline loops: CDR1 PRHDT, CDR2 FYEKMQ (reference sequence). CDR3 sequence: CASSLEGRGSTGELFF. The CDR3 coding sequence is TGTGCCAGCAGCTTAGAGGGGCGGGGAAGCACCGGGGAGCTGTTTTTT.

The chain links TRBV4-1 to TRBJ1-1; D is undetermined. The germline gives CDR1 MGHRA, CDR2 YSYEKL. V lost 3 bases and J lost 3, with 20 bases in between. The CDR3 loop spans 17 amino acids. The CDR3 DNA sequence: TGCGCCAGCAGCCATCCCGACCCTCCCGGGATGGACACTGAAGCTTTCTTT. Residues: CASSHPDPPGMDTEAFF.

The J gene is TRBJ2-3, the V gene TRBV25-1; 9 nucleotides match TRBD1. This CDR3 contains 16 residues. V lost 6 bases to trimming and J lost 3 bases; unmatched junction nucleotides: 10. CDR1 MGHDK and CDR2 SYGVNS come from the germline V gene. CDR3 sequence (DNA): TGTGCCAGCAGCGAACGTGGGGACAGGGTGACAGATACGCAGTATTTT. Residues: CASSERGDRVTDTQYF.

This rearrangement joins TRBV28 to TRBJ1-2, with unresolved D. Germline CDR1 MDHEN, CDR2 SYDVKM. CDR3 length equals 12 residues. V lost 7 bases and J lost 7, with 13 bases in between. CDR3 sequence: CASTTSGSGYTF. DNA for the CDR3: TGTGCCAGCACTACATCCGGGAGTGGCTACACCTTC.